A selection of T cell receptor beta chains follows, all from one sample in a study of technical replicates of blood from four donors. Data came from immunoSEQ multiplex PCR; TCRdb stores just in-frame clones and leaves some out. The table shows tens of thousands of clones, with roughly 88% occurring only once. The specimen was PBMCs. These receptors all stem from a human donor in good health. Some clones in this sample may be carry-over from other donors' samples. Each CDR3 is given with its conserved first and last residue. The D gene is left open where the match is weak. Not every row has a clone size; where given, it reads once, few, many or a size class.

d_gene	v_gene	len	j_gene	abundance	CDR3nt	CDR3aa
TRBD1	TRBV12-5	16	TRBJ2-1	medium-sized	TGTGCTAGTGGTGACCCGGGACAGGGGGCGACCAATGAGCAGTTCTTC	CASGDPGQGATNEQFF
TRBD1	TRBV7-3	15	TRBJ2-2	NA	TGTGCCAGCAGCCCGCGGACAGGACGGACCGGGGAGCTGTTTTTT	CASSPRTGRTGELFF
NA	TRBV19	16	TRBJ2-3	NA	TGTGCCAGTAGTATGTTTAGGAGGGGGGGGCAATATACGCAGTATTTT	CASSMFRRGGQYTQYF
TRBD1	TRBV6-5	15	TRBJ2-7	NA	TGTGCCAGCAGTTACGGGGCAGGGGGTGCAAACGAGCAGTACTTC	CASSYGAGGANEQYF
TRBD2	TRBV27	19	TRBJ2-2	NA	TGTGCCAGCAGTTTCCGGGTAGCGGGGTATTCCTCGAACACCGGGGAGCTGTTTTTT	CASSFRVAGYSSNTGELFF
NA	TRBV4-2	16	TRBJ2-5	NA	TGTGCCAGCAGCCAAGAACGTGCGGGACCCCAAGAGACCCAGTACTTC	CASSQERAGPQETQYF
NA	TRBV5-4	13	TRBJ2-5	once	TGTGCCAGCAGCTTTAAGGGGGTAGAGACCCAGTACTTC	CASSFKGVETQYF
TRBD1	TRBV7-9	16	TRBJ2-7	NA	TGTGCCAGCAGCTCCGGACAGGGTGGGCTCACCTACGAGCAGTACTTC	CASSSGQGGLTYEQYF
NA	TRBV7-2	12	TRBJ2-7	NA	TGTGCCAGCAGCCTGACAGCCTACGAGCAGTACTTC	CASSLTAYEQYF
NA	TRBV5-6	13	TRBJ2-5	NA	TGTGCCAGCAGCTTGGTGGAGTTTACGCCCCAGTACTTC	CASSLVEFTPQYF
TRBD2	TRBV7-6	16	TRBJ2-7	NA	TGTGCCAGCAGCTTAGGTCGGGGGGGAGGCTCCTACGAGCAGTACTTC	CASSLGRGGGSYEQYF
TRBD1	TRBV4-3	16	TRBJ2-3	NA	TGCGCCAGCAGCCATCGATCAGGGGGCGCCGCGGATACGCAGTATTTT	CASSHRSGGAADTQYF
NA	TRBV2	12	TRBJ1-5	few	TGTGCCAGCAATGTGGCTTATCAGCCCCAGCATTTT	CASNVAYQPQHF
NA	TRBV4-3	16	TRBJ1-3	few	TGCGCCAGCAGCCAAGATCGCTCTGCGTCTGGAAACACCATATATTTT	CASSQDRSASGNTIYF
NA	TRBV13	15	TRBJ1-2	NA	TGTGCCAGCAGCCGTCGACTGTCAGCTAACTATGGCTACACCTTC	CASSRRLSANYGYTF
TRBD2	TRBV29-1	15	TRBJ2-3	NA	TGCAGCGCCGTAAACCCTAGCGGGAGAACAGATACGCAGTATTTT	CSAVNPSGRTDTQYF
NA	TRBV6-5	14	TRBJ2-1	once	TGTGCCAGCAGTCCCGCCCGACTAGGCAATGAGCAGTTCTTC	CASSPARLGNEQFF
TRBD2	TRBV7-2	15	TRBJ2-3	NA	TGTGCCAGCAGCAATAGCGGGGTGAGCACAGATACGCAGTATTTT	CASSNSGVSTDTQYF
NA	TRBV6-6	15	TRBJ2-2	NA	TGTGCCAGCAGTTACCTGGAGCCGCCCACCGGGGAGCTGTTTTTT	CASSYLEPPTGELFF
TRBD1	TRBV6-6	16	TRBJ1-6	NA	TGTGCCAGCAGCCACAAGACAGGGGGCCCCAATTCACCCCTCCACTTT	CASSHKTGGPNSPLHF
TRBD1	TRBV5-1	17	TRBJ1-1	many	TGCGCCAGCAGCTTGGCAAAAACAGGGGGGGGGCACACTGAAGCTTTCTTT	CASSLAKTGGGHTEAFF
NA	TRBV4-3	14	TRBJ2-2	NA	TGCGCCAGCAGCCAAGTGCGCGACACCGGGGAGCTGTTTTTT	CASSQVRDTGELFF
NA	TRBV30	14	TRBJ2-3	NA	TGTGCCTGGAGGACTAGTTCTAGCACAGATACGCAGTATTTT	CAWRTSSSTDTQYF
NA	TRBV11-3	13	TRBJ2-7	NA	TGTGCCAGCAGCCCCTCGGGATCCTACGAGCAGTACTTC	CASSPSGSYEQYF
TRBD2	TRBV9	15	TRBJ2-3	NA	TGTGCCAGCAGCGTAGGCCAGCGGGAGCCAGATACGCAGTATTTT	CASSVGQREPDTQYF
TRBD2	TRBV4-1	16	TRBJ2-1	NA	TGCGCCAGCAGCCAAGTAGCGGGGGTCCCCTACAATGAGCAGTTCTTC	CASSQVAGVPYNEQFF
NA	TRBV7-8	12	TRBJ2-7	NA	TGTGCCAGCAGCTTTACAGGAGTCGAGCAGTACTTC	CASSFTGVEQYF
TRBD2	TRBV7-2	16	TRBJ2-2	NA	TGTGCCAGCAGCTTGGGGACTAGCGGGAGCACCGGGGAGCTGTTTTTT	CASSLGTSGSTGELFF
TRBD2	TRBV6-1	16	TRBJ2-5	NA	TGTGCCAGCAGTGGGGGACTAGCGGGAGTTGGGGAGACCCAGTACTTC	CASSGGLAGVGETQYF
NA	TRBV15	20	TRBJ1-4	NA	TGTGCCACCAGCAGAGATGGCGCTACAAGCGGAAGGGCAACTAATGAAAAACTGTTTTTT	CATSRDGATSGRATNEKLFF
TRBD1	TRBV7-7	15	TRBJ2-2	NA	TGTGCCAGCAGCGCCGGGACAGGGAGCACCGGGGAGCTGTTTTTT	CASSAGTGSTGELFF
TRBD1	TRBV4-3	14	TRBJ2-1	NA	TGCGCCAGCAGCCAGGGACAGGTTGGTTACGAGCAGTTCTTC	CASSQGQVGYEQFF
NA	TRBV11-2	17	TRBJ2-1	NA	TGTGCCAGCAGCTTAAGTTCCATTCTATTTAGCCACAATGAGCAGTTCTTC	CASSLSSILFSHNEQFF
NA	TRBV18	14	TRBJ2-5	NA	TGTGCCAGCTCACCAAGTAGACAGACGGAGACCCAGTACTTC	CASSPSRQTETQYF
NA	TRBV5-1	16	TRBJ1-3	NA	TGCGCCAGCAGCTTGGGCCGACAGAACTCTGGAAACACCATATATTTT	CASSLGRQNSGNTIYF
NA	TRBV4-2	14	TRBJ2-7	NA	TGTGCCAGCAGCCAAGATGATGGGGCCAACGAGCAGTACTTC	CASSQDDGANEQYF
TRBD2	TRBV5-1	15	TRBJ2-1	NA	TGCGCCAGCAGCGGGCTAGCGGGAGGGCCGGGTGAGCAGTTCTTC	CASSGLAGGPGEQFF
NA	TRBV6-6	13	TRBJ2-1	NA	TGTGCCAGCAGCCCAACAAATCGTAATGAGCAGTTCTTC	CASSPTNRNEQFF
NA	TRBV30	13	TRBJ1-2	NA	TGTGCCTGGAGTGTACAGGGTTACTATGGCTACACCTTC	CAWSVQGYYGYTF
NA	TRBV7-3	14	TRBJ2-1	NA	TGTGCCAGCAGCCAAGGGGGGGGGCAAAATGAGCAGTTCTTC	CASSQGGGQNEQFF
TRBD2	TRBV9	15	TRBJ2-7	once	TGTGCCAGCAGCCCGGGGGGATGGGAGATGTACGAGCAGTACTTC	CASSPGGWEMYEQYF
NA	TRBV11-2	16	TRBJ2-4	NA	TGTGCCAGCACCCCCCGATGGGAGGTGGGCAAAAACATTCAGTACTTC	CASTPRWEVGKNIQYF
NA	TRBV11-2	15	TRBJ1-1	once	TGTGCCAGCAGCTTAGTAGGGCAGGGGAAGGCTGAAGCTTTCTTT	CASSLVGQGKAEAFF
NA	TRBV30	16	TRBJ1-3	NA	TGTGCCTGGAGCGGACAGTTGCTCTCCTCTGGAAACACCATATATTTT	CAWSGQLLSSGNTIYF
TRBD2	TRBV6-4	14	TRBJ2-7	NA	TGTGCCAGACTGGGACTAGCGGACTCCTACGAGCAGTACTTC	CARLGLADSYEQYF
NA	TRBV7-9	15	TRBJ2-5	NA	TGTGCCAGCAGCGGCGGAGGCGGCTACCAAGAGACCCAGTACTTC	CASSGGGGYQETQYF
TRBD1	TRBV9	16	TRBJ1-3	NA	TGTGCCAGCAGCACCGGGACAGGGGGTTCAGGAAACACCATATATTTT	CASSTGTGGSGNTIYF
TRBD1	TRBV7-2	15	TRBJ1-1	NA	TGTGCCAGCAGCTTAGCCGGGACAGGGGTGTCTGAAGCTTTCTTT	CASSLAGTGVSEAFF
TRBD2	TRBV19	15	TRBJ2-1	NA	TGTGCCAGTAGTATGGGACTAGCGGGAGGCAATGAGCAGTTCTTC	CASSMGLAGGNEQFF
NA	TRBV11-1	12	TRBJ1-6	NA	TGTGCCAGCAGCTTCGCGGATTCACCCCTCCACTTT	CASSFADSPLHF
NA	TRBV19	11	TRBJ2-2	NA	TGTGCCAGTTTTAAAACCGGGGAGCTGTTTTTT	CASFKTGELFF
NA	TRBV6-6	13	TRBJ2-1	NA	TGTGCCAGCAGTCAGACAGGTTCGAGTGAGCAGTTCTTC	CASSQTGSSEQFF